This T cell receptor beta chain is drawn from a study of regulatory T cells in long-lasting Graves disease. Points on this clonotype: Its antigen remains unknown.

Regarding time point: newly diagnosed GD, antithyroid drugs for less than 3 months. From RNA extracted from PBMCs, the TCR library was made. Sequencing libraries for TCR beta were prepared with iRepertoire HTBI primers and Arm-PCR of CDR3 regions. TCRdb passed the multiplex PCR reads through MiXCR, listing each CDR3 protein once. Here the sample spans hundreds of thousands of distinct CDR3 sequences, less than 20% being singletons. Notes on the study in general: More public clonotypes were shared by persistent patients (2,741) than by new patients (roughly 870).

From germline, CDR1 is PRHDT and CDR2 FYEKMQ (reference sequence). Trimming cost V 0 bases and J 5 bases, with 11 bases left between them. The CDR3 runs 15 residues. These data also featured in a second study, about T cells in Graves' hyperthyroidism and ophthalmopathy.

The V call is TRBV13, the J call TRBJ1-5; D call uncertain. The clonotype originates from a woman aged 25-40 years with Graves disease. This sample comprised peripheral blood mononuclear cells (PBMCs), obtained at new diagnosis, from a patient treated with antithyroid drugs. The CDR3 DNA reads TGTGCCAGCAGCTTAGGGACTCAATCGGATCAGCCCCAGCATTTT. Protein: CASSLGTQSDQPQHF. Supplemented by reference TRBV13 and TRBJ1-5, the full variable domain reads AAGVIQSPRHLIKEKRETATLKCYPIPRHDTVYWYQQGPGQDPQFLISFYEKMQSDKGSIPDRFSAQQFSDYHSELNMSSLELGDSALYFCASSLGTQSDQPQHFGDGTRLSIL.